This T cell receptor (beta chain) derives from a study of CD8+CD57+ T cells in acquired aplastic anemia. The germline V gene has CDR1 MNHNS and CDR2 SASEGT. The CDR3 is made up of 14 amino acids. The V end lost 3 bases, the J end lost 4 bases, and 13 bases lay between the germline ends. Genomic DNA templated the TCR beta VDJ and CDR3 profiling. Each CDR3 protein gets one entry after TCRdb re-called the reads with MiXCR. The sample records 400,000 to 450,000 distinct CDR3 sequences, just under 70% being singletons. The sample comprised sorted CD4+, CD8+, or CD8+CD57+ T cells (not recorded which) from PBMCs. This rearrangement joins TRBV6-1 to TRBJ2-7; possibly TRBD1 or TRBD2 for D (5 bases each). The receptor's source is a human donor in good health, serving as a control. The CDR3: CASSEGVLDYEQYF. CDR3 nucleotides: TGTGCCAGCAGTGAGGGGGTTTTGGATTACGAGCAGTACTTC.